This T cell receptor (beta chain) was identified during a study of neurological immune-mediated disorders. The cDNA came from 5'RACE, which used 10-nucleotide random UMIs. TCRdb processed the 5' RACE reads anew with MiXCR; each CDR3 protein has one entry. The table lists 17,000 or so distinct CDR3 sequences, approximately 2.5% of them singletons. The unsorted libraries were prepared from 2 million PBMCs (stored at -80 C). Overall study findings and caveats: Phylogenetic grouping assigned the repertoires of 18 of 34 multiple sclerosis patients to a single related-CDR3 cluster, representing a possible signature.

This clonotype was seen ten or more times. Its antigen is not identified. V trimming: 9 bases; J trimming: 5 bases; junction bases outside the gene matches: 7. Germline assignment: CDR1 MNHEY and CDR2 SMNVEV (reference sequence). The length of the CDR3 is 13 residues. The chain is built from TRBV27 and TRBJ2-1, with 7 bases aligning to TRBD2. The sequencing sample was made of PBMCs. The sequence was obtained from a woman younger than 35 with multiple sclerosis. CDR3 in amino acids: CASSGGSHNEQFF. The CDR3 DNA reads as TGTGCCAGTTCGGGCGGGAGCCACAATGAGCAGTTCTTC.